The 7 T cell receptor beta chains given below trace back to one sample, sequenced in a study of control samples from healthy donors and cancer patients. The repertoire was sequenced with immunoSEQ multiplex PCR; TCRdb's copy has only in-frame clones and lacks some. The table records about 130,000 clones, approximately 92% of them present only once. The specimen was PBMCs. All receptors come from a man older than 75 with head and neck cancer.

This chain links TRBV7-2 with TRBJ2-3; 11 bases line up with TRBD2. V was clipped by 2 bases and J by 4 bases; unmatched bases: 2. CDR1 SGHTA and CDR2 FQGNSA come from the germline V gene. This CDR3 is built from 15 residues. The CDR3 DNA is TGTGCCAGCAGCTTAACTAGCGGGAGAGCAGATACGCAGTATTTT. Translated: CASSLTSGRADTQYF.

This chain joins TRBV3-1 (or the pseudogene TRBV3-2) and TRBJ1-1, with D perhaps TRBD1 (6 bases). The CDR3 length is 16 residues. Trimming took 1 base from V and 5 from J, leaving 17 bases between them. Germline V lookup: CDR1 LGHDT, CDR2 YNNKEL (reference sequence). CDR3 coding DNA: TGTGCCAGCAGCCAAGGGTTCGGGGGGCGCAGGACTGAAGCTTTCTTT. Its protein product is CASSQGFGGRRTEAFF.

The chain uses TRBV11-3 and TRBJ1-1, with D possibly TRBD1 on 5 matching bases. Germline V lookup: CDR1 SGHNT, CDR2 YENEEA. The CDR3 extends over 13 amino acids. V was cut by 5 bases and J by 7 bases, with 14 bases left in between. Written as DNA, the CDR3 is TGTGCCAGCAGCGATCGGGGCAGTGTTGAAGCTTTCTTT. Its translation is CASSDRGSVEAFF.

V is TRBV7-2 and J is TRBJ1-1, with a possible D match to TRBD1 (6 bases). Germline CDR1 and CDR2: SGHTA and FQGNSA. The CDR3 totals 15 residues. The V gene lost 0 bases and the J gene lost 1 base, with 9 bases spanning the gap. CDR3 sequence reads: CASSLATGQNTEAFF. The CDR3 DNA follows: TGTGCCAGCAGCTTAGCGACAGGTCAGAACACTGAAGCTTTCTTT.

The chain recombines TRBV5-1 with TRBJ2-2, with a weak D call TRBD2 (6 bases). The CDR3 runs 14 residues. Germline CDR1 SGHRS, CDR2 YFSETQ. V dropped 4 bases and J dropped 2 bases, with 9 bases sitting between them. In DNA form, the CDR3 reads TGCGCCAGCAGCCGGGACTTTAACACCGGGGAGCTGTTTTTT. Translated: CASSRDFNTGELFF.

The chain is built from TRBV7-9 and TRBJ1-3, with D uncertain. Trimming stripped 5 bases from V and 0 bases from J, with 14 bases between. The CDR3 is 16 amino acids. The V gene's germline CDR1 is SEHNR and CDR2 FQNEAQ (reference sequence). The CDR3 here is CASSAPGSDSGNTIYF. The CDR3 DNA reads as TGTGCCAGCAGCGCCCCCGGGTCTGACTCTGGAAACACCATATATTTT.

The V call is TRBV6-1, the J call TRBJ1-5, with D possibly matching TRBD1 (5 bases). The CDR3 sequence is 12 residues long. Germline V gives CDR1 MNHNS, CDR2 SASEGT. V was trimmed by 2 bases and J by 12 bases, leaving 11 bases between them. The CDR3 DNA sequence: TGTGCCAGCAGTGAAAGAGGGGTGAGCCAGCATTTT. The encoded protein is CASSERGVSQHF.